This TCR beta chain is from a study of blood T cell repertoires in COVID-19. Study-wide context: T cells, B-cell-depleted T cells, or PBMCs supplied cDNA or gDNA.

The ends lost 4 bases at V and 4 bases at J; junction bases unmatched: 7. CDR3 size: 16 residues. The germline gives CDR1 LGHDT, CDR2 YNNKEL (reference sequence). Authors' data handling: The authors estimated nucleated cell counts from reference gene primer amplification. Assay: immunoSEQ multiplex PCR; the TCRdb copy retains only in-frame clones and omits some. That table is the source of V, J and clone size, and D and trimming were worked out from the DNA. Of 380,000 or so clones listed, 88% are singletons. J is TRBJ2-1 and V is TRBV3-1 (or the pseudogene TRBV3-2); 10 bases are shared with TRBD1. The sequenced material came from PBMCs or T cells enriched from blood (not recorded which). The receptor was isolated from a woman between 40 and 50 years old with acute COVID-19. The CDR3 DNA sequence: TGTGCCAGCAGCCGCTTAGACAGGGGGCGGTACAATGAGCAGTTCTTC. Translated, it gives CASSRLDRGRYNEQFF.